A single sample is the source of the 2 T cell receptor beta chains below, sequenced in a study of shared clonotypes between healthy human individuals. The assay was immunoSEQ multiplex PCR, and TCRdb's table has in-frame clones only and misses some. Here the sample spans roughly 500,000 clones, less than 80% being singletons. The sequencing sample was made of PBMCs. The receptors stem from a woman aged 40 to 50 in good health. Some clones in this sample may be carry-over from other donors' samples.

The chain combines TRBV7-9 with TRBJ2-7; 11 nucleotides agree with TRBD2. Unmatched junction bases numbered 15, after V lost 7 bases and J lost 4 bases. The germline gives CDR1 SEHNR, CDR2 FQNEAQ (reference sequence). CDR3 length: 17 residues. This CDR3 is CASISGLAASLEYEQYF. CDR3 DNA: TGTGCCAGCATTTCGGGACTAGCGGCCTCTCTGGAATACGAGCAGTACTTC.

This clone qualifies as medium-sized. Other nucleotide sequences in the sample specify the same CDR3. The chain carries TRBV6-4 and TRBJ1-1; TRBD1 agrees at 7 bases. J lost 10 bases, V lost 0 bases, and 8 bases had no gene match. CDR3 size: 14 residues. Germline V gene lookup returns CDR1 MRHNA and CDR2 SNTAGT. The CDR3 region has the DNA TGTGCCAGCAGTGACTCGATTGAGACAGGGAGAGCTTTCTTT. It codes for CASSDSIETGRAFF.